Shown below are 31 T cell receptor beta chains from a single sample sequenced in a study of metastatic and nonmetastatic thyroid tumors. All patients reached thyroid surgery having received no treatment beforehand. With MiXCR, TCRdb reprocessed the PCR reads. The table includes around 40,000 clones, about a sixth detected once. Specimen: blood. The receptors stem from a male donor with papillary thyroid cancer or a benign thyroid nodule (not recorded which). Some clones in this sample may be carry-over from other donors' samples.

Regarding this clone: The conserved phenylalanine or tryptophan is not found at the CDR3 terminus, so this likely reflects a read error. This chain connects TRBV28 to TRBJ1-6; 7 nucleotides align to TRBD1. Germline-derived CDR1 and CDR2 are MDHEN and SYDVKM. The CDR3 runs 16 residues. V lost 5 bases, J lost 7 bases, and 11 bases stayed unmatched. CDR3 sequence reads: CASSTLRDSYNSPLHS. CDR3 nucleotide sequence: TGTGCCAGCAGTACACTCCGGGACAGTTACAATTCACCCCTCCACTCT.

The chain combines TRBV7-2 with TRBJ1-5; D unclear. Germline values: CDR1 SGHTA, CDR2 FQGNSA. The CDR3 consists of 13 residues. V was cut by 5 bases and J by 7 bases, with 12 bases left in between. The CDR3 nucleotides are TGTGCCAGCAGCCTATGGGGTGGACAGCCCCAGCATTTT. Protein: CASSLWGGQPQHF.

The chain employs TRBV27 and TRBJ2-7, with a possible D match to TRBD1 (5 bases). V dropped 0 bases and J dropped 4 bases, with 7 bases sitting between them. Germline-derived CDR1 and CDR2 are MNHEY and SMNVEV (reference sequence). The CDR3 length is 13 residues. The DNA of the CDR3 is TGTGCCAGCAGTTTATCAGGGGAATACGAGCAGTACTTC. Its protein is CASSLSGEYEQYF.

This sequence joins TRBV5-6 and TRBJ2-3; D ambiguous. This CDR3 has 13 residues. With 2 bases removed from V and 0 bases from J, the gap between germline ends came to 4 bases. CDR1 is SGHDT, CDR2 YYEEEE, per germline. The CDR3 reads CASSLGSTDTQYF. Here the CDR3 DNA reads TGTGCCAGCAGCTTAGGTAGCACAGATACGCAGTATTTT.

Of note for this clone: This is likely a read error, given that the CDR3 carries no conserved phenylalanine or tryptophan at its end. No DNA is shown, since the ends of the CDR3 on it are uncertain; the CDR3 is the one TCRdb lists. V is TRBV12-3 or TRBV12-4 and J is TRBJ1-1; the table assigns TRBD1, which was not confirmed against the DNA. The CDR3 is 13 residues long, ends included. CDR3 loop: CASSFSIYQPLSL.

At least ten counts were recorded for this clone. The chain links TRBV4-2 to TRBJ2-3; D possibly uses TRBD1 or TRBD2 (5 bases each). The CDR3 contains 14 residues. V lost 4 bases and J lost 2, with 10 bases in between. Germline V gives CDR1 LGHNA, CDR2 YNFKEQ. CDR3 bases: TGTGCCAGCAGCCTTTGGGGGTCCACAGATACGCAGTATTTT. It is translated as CASSLWGSTDTQYF.

This clone appeared many times. The chain links TRBV11-2 to TRBJ2-5, with D perhaps assigned TRBD1 or TRBD2 (5 bases each). This CDR3 has 15 residues. V was shortened by 1 base and J by 1 base, with 10 bases between the two germline ends. Per germline, CDR1 SGHAT and CDR2 FQNNGV. CDR3 in amino acids: CASSLVLGTQETQYF. The CDR3 nucleotides read TGTGCCAGCAGCTTAGTGTTAGGGACCCAAGAGACCCAGTACTTC.

This clone occurred many times. This chain uses TRBV3-1 with TRBJ2-7, with 10 bases matching TRBD2. After removal of 4 bases from V and 4 bases from J, the junction contained 7 bases not matched to a gene. Germline CDR1 and CDR2: LGHDT and YNNKEL (reference sequence). The CDR3 covers 15 residues. The CDR3 spells CASSRPLAGVYEQYF. In DNA, the CDR3 is TGTGCCAGCAGCCGGCCCCTAGCGGGAGTTTACGAGCAGTACTTC.

This clone was seen many times. The gene calls are TRBV6-5 and TRBJ1-2; 7 nucleotides align to TRBD1. The CDR3 covers 15 residues. CDR1 and CDR2 (germline): MNHEY, SVGAGI. Unmatched junction bases numbered 7, after V lost 3 bases and J lost 3 bases. The DNA of the CDR3 is TGTGCCAGCAGTTATACCTGGGACAGCGACTATGGCTACACCTTC. Translated: CASSYTWDSDYGYTF.

J is TRBJ2-2 and V is TRBV2; no clear D gene. V gave up 4 bases and J gave up 6 bases, with 12 bases separating them. The CDR3 sequence is 14 residues long. The germline V gene encodes CDR1 SNHLY and CDR2 FYNNEI. The CDR3 region has the DNA TGTGCCAGCAGTGTCGGTAGGGCCCCCGGGGAGCTGTTTTTT. Amino acid sequence: CASSVGRAPGELFF.

This clone was recorded at least ten times. Other nucleotide sequences from this sample produce the same CDR3. The chain recombines TRBV11-2 with TRBJ2-5; the D is unclear. Per the germline V gene, CDR1 is SGHAT and CDR2 is FQNNGV. The CDR3 extends over 14 amino acids. V gave up 1 base and J gave up 4 bases, with 10 bases separating them. The CDR3 DNA reads as TGTGCCAGCAGCTTAGTTCCTAGAGGAGAGACCCAGTACTTC. This encodes CASSLVPRGETQYF.

The chain links TRBV6-4 to TRBJ2-3, with 11 positions matching TRBD2. The CDR3 runs 15 residues. Trimming at V came to 6 bases and at J to 5 bases, leaving 7 bases not matched to a gene. Germline CDR1 MRHNA, CDR2 SNTAGT. CDR3 in DNA: TGTGCCAGCAGCCCCTGTAGCGGGGGGGAAGATACGCAGTATTTT. Protein: CASSPCSGGEDTQYF.

This clone was seen ten or more times. The chain has TRBV2 and TRBJ2-3, with 9 positions matching TRBD1. The CDR3 totals 14 residues. The germline CDR1 and CDR2 sequences are SNHLY and FYNNEI. The trim removed 7 bases at V and 4 bases at J, leaving 6 bases unmatched. The CDR3 spells CASMGTGWPDTQYF. In DNA form, the CDR3 reads TGTGCCAGCATGGGGACAGGGTGGCCAGATACGCAGTATTTT.

The chain combines TRBV20-1 with TRBJ2-1, with 7 nucleotides matching TRBD2. Germline V gives CDR1 DFQATT, CDR2 SNEGSKA (reference sequence). V lost 2 bases, J lost 7 bases, and 17 bases stayed unmatched. The CDR3 is 17 residues long. Here the CDR3 reads CSARLWGREKGLNEQFF. The CDR3 DNA reads TGCAGTGCTAGATTGTGGGGGAGGGAAAAGGGGCTTAATGAGCAGTTCTTC.

This clone turned up a few times. The chain carries TRBV27 and TRBJ2-7, with D tentatively TRBD1 or TRBD2 (5 bases each). V lost 5 bases and J 6 bases, leaving 14 bases between the germline ends. The CDR3 runs to 13 residues. The V gene's germline CDR1 is MNHEY and CDR2 SMNVEV (reference sequence). Here the CDR3 DNA reads TGTGCCAGCAGTCTGGGGGAATCGGGCGAGCAGTACTTC. Translated: CASSLGESGEQYF.

This clone occurred many times. V is TRBV7-8 and J is TRBJ2-3; 11 bases line up with TRBD1. Germline V lookup: CDR1 SGHVS, CDR2 FQNEAQ. V gave up 4 bases and J gave up 6 bases; unmatched junction bases: 3. The CDR3 loop spans 14 amino acids. The CDR3 region is CASSWDRGVDTQYF. CDR3 bases: TGTGCCAGCAGCTGGGACAGGGGGGTCGATACGCAGTATTTT.

The rearrangement joins TRBV30 to TRBJ2-1; unclear D gene. This CDR3 is 12 amino acids long. V was clipped by 2 bases and J by 4 bases, with 6 bases between them. The V gene's germline CDR1 is GTSNPN and CDR2 SVGIG (reference sequence). CDR3 in DNA: TGTGCCTGGAGTTTTCGGTACAATGAGCAGTTCTTC. It specifies CAWSFRYNEQFF.

This clone was counted at least ten times. V and J are TRBV12-3 or TRBV12-4 and TRBJ2-3; no definite D call. The V end lost 3 bases, the J end lost 0 bases, and 7 bases lay between the germline ends. The CDR3 has 14 residues. CDR3 coding DNA: TGTGCCAGCAGTTTTGGCAGAAGCACAGATACGCAGTATTTT. This gives the protein CASSFGRSTDTQYF.

About this clone itself: The CDR3 end shows no conserved phenylalanine or tryptophan, and so a read error is likely. The J gene is TRBJ2-7, the V gene TRBV7-2; 7 bases match TRBD2. The CDR3 extends over 14 amino acids. Germline CDR1 reads SGHTA; CDR2 reads FQGNSA. The CDR3 reads CSSSLQSSGYEQYL. The CDR3 DNA reads TGTTCCAGCAGCTTACAATCTAGCGGCTATGAGCAGTACCTC.

J is TRBJ2-5 and V is TRBV7-2, with 7 bases matching TRBD2. CDR3 length equals 17 residues. The J segment lost 3 bases and the V segment lost 2 bases, leaving 12 bases of the junction unmatched. Germline V gives CDR1 SGHTA, CDR2 FQGNSA. Here the CDR3 DNA reads TGTGCCAGCAGCTTATTTGTGCCGGGGGAGGGTAAAGAGACCCAGTACTTC. Protein product: CASSLFVPGEGKETQYF.

As concerns this clone: A much bigger clone sits one base away, suggesting this may be a read error. V usage is TRBV5-5 and J usage is TRBJ2-3; D uncertain. CDR1 is SGHKS, CDR2 YYEKEE, per germline (reference sequence). This CDR3 spans 14 amino acids. V was pared by 2 bases and J by 2 bases, with 9 bases between. The DNA for the CDR3 is TGTGCCAGCAGCTTTGCAGTAGCCACAGATACGCAGTATTTT. This translates into CASSFAVATDTQYF.

The chain has TRBV5-6 and TRBJ1-6; tentatively, D is TRBD1 (6 bases). Trimming stripped 4 bases from V and 8 bases from J, with 13 bases between. The CDR3 length is 14 residues. Germline V gene lookup returns CDR1 SGHDT and CDR2 YYEEEE. This CDR3 is CASSQDSSDSPLHF. The CDR3 nucleotides read TGTGCCAGCAGCCAGGACAGCTCGGATTCACCCCTCCACTTT.

In the case of this clone: Germline and junction disagree at one end, which may indicate a read error. This chain joins TRBV29-1 and TRBJ2-7; D is possibly TRBD1 (6 bases). This CDR3 contains 15 residues. The germline V gene encodes CDR1 SQVTM and CDR2 ANQGSEA. The CDR3 nucleotides are TGCAGCGTTGGGCCCCGACAGGTGGACGACTACGAGCATTACTTC. As protein: CSVGPRQVDDYEHYF.

As concerns this clone: This clone may be a read error of a much larger clone one base away. The chain has TRBV20-1 and TRBJ1-2; tentative D call: TRBD1 (5 bases). Per the germline V gene, CDR1 is DFQATT and CDR2 is SNEGSKA (reference sequence). V lost 2 bases to trimming and J lost 1 base, with 14 bases between them. The CDR3 extends over 15 amino acids. CDR3 DNA sequence: TGCAGTGCTAGACTTCAGGGCTATCTTAACTATGGCTACACCTTC. Translated, it gives CSARLQGYLNYGYTF.

The rearrangement uses TRBV7-9 and TRBJ2-1; 12 positions match TRBD2. The CDR3 spans 14 residues. CDR1 SEHNR and CDR2 FQNEAQ come from the germline V gene (reference sequence). V lost 9 bases, J lost 6 bases, and 6 bases stayed unmatched. Here the CDR3 DNA reads TGTGCCAGTGTACTAGCGGGAGGCCCCAATGAGCAGTTCTTC. It specifies CASVLAGGPNEQFF.

In its sample, this clone was seen many times. The rearrangement joins TRBV29-1 to TRBJ2-7; 9 nucleotides agree with TRBD2. With V trimmed by 7 bases and J by 2 bases, 9 bases remained unmatched. In germline, CDR1 is SQVTM, CDR2 ANQGSEA. The CDR3 is 14 residues long. This chain's CDR3 is CSASGLAATYEQYF. The CDR3 nucleotides are TGCAGCGCCTCGGGACTAGCAGCCACCTACGAGCAGTACTTC.

This clone was observed at least ten times. Other DNA sequences in this sample translate to the same CDR3. Here the CDR3 reads CSAIDSSYNSPLHF. CDR3 DNA sequence: TGCAGTGCTATAGATAGCTCCTATAATTCACCCCTCCACTTT. The rearrangement links TRBV20-1 to TRBJ1-6, with D uncertain. With 4 bases removed from V and 0 bases from J, the gap between germline ends came to 7 bases. Germline V CDR1 and CDR2: DFQATT, SNEGSKA (reference sequence). CDR3 length: 14 residues.

This clone was picked up many times. The chain joins TRBV25-1 to TRBJ2-7; D remains ambiguous. V was shortened by 4 bases and J by 0 bases, with 4 bases between the two germline ends. This CDR3 has 12 amino acids. The germline gives CDR1 MGHDK, CDR2 SYGVNS. CDR3 nucleotide sequence: TGTGCCAGCAGTGTAAGCTCCTACGAGCAGTACTTC. It encodes CASSVSSYEQYF.

This clone was seen a handful of times. This chain connects TRBV19 to TRBJ2-7; tentative D call: TRBD1 (6 bases). V was cut by 6 bases and J by 2 bases, with 14 bases left in between. Germline-derived CDR1 and CDR2 are LNHDA and SQIVND (reference sequence). CDR3 length: 14 amino acids. Here the CDR3 reads CASRQGPAPYEQYF. DNA for the CDR3: TGTGCCAGTAGACAGGGTCCGGCCCCCTACGAGCAGTACTTC.

DNA for the CDR3: TGCAGTGCTAGAGAACCCACGGGACAGGGCAATCAGCCCCAGCATTTT. Its protein is CSAREPTGQGNQPQHF. The V call is TRBV20-1, the J call TRBJ1-5, with TRBD1 matching over 8 bases. CDR1 is DFQATT, CDR2 SNEGSKA, per germline (reference sequence). V lost 0 bases and J lost 2; bases outside the gene matches: 6. The CDR3 is made up of 16 amino acids.

This clone was seen a handful of times. The chain carries TRBV11-2 and TRBJ1-2, with D maybe TRBD1 (6 bases). Germline CDR1 is SGHAT and CDR2 is FQNNGV. Trimming took off 1 base at V and 7 bases at J, with 22 bases between the two ends. The CDR3 covers 17 residues. Written as DNA, the CDR3 is TGTGCCAGCAGCTTAGTTTTCCTTCAGGGGAACATGGGTGGCTACACCTTC. As protein: CASSLVFLQGNMGGYTF.